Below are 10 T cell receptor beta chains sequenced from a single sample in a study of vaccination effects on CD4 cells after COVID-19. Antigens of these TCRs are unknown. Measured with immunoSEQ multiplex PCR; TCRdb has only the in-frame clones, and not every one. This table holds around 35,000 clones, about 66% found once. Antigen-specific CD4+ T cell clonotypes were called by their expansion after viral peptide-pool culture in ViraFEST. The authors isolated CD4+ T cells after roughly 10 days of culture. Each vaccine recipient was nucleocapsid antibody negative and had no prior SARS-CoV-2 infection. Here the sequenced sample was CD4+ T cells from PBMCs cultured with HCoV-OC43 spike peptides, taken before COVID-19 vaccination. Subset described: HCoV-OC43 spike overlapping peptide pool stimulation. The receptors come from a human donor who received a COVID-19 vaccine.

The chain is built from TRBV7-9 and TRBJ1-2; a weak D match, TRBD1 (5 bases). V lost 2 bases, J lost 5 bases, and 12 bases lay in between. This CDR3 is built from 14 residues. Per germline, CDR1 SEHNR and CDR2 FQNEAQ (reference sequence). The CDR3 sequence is CASSLSPGVYGYTF. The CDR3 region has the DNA TGTGCCAGCAGCTTAAGCCCGGGGGTTTATGGCTACACCTTC.

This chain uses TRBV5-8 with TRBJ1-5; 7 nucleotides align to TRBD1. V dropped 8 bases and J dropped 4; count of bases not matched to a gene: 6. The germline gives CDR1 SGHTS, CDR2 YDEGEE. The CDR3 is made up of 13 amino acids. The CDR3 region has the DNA TGTGCCAGTGGACAGGAATCGAATCAGCCCCAGCATTTT. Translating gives CASGQESNQPQHF.

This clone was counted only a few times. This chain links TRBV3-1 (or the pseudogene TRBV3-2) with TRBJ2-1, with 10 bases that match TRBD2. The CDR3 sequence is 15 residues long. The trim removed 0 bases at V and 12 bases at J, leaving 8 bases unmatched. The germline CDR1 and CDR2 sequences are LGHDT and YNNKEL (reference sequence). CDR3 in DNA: TGTGCCAGCAGCCAAGATATTGGGAGCGGGAGGGGGCAGTTCTTC. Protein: CASSQDIGSGRGQFF.

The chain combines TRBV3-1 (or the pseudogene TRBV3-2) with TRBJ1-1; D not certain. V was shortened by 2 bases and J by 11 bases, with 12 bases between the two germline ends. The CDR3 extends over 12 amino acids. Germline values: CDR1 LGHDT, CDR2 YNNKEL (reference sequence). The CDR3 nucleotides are TGTGCCAGCAGCCAACGAGGTCGTGATGCTTTCTTT. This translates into CASSQRGRDAFF.

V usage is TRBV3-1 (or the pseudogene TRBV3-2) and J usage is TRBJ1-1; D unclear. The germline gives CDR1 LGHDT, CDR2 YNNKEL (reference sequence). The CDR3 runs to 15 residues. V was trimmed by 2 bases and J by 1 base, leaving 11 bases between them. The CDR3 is CASSQQLQTNTEAFF. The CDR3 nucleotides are TGTGCCAGCAGCCAACAGTTACAAACGAACACTGAAGCTTTCTTT.

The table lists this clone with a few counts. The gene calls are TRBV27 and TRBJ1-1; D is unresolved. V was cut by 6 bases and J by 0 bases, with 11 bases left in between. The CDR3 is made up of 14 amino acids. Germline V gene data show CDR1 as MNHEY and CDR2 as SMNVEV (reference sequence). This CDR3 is CASSQQFMNTEAFF. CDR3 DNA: TGTGCCAGCAGCCAACAGTTCATGAACACTGAAGCTTTCTTT.

CDR3 bases: TGTGCCAGCAGTTCCCACGGGACAGGTGACGAAAAACTGTTTTTT. Protein sequence: CASSSHGTGDEKLFF. The chain has TRBV6-5 and TRBJ1-4; 8 bases line up with TRBD1. With 4 bases clipped from V and 8 bases from J, the junction kept 9 bases outside the gene matches. This CDR3 contains 15 residues. Looked up from germline, CDR1 is MNHEY and CDR2 is SVGAGI.

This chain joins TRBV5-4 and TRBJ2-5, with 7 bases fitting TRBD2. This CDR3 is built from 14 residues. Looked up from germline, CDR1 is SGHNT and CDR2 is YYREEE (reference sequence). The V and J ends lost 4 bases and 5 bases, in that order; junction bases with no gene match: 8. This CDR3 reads CASSSQRGRETQYF. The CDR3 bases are TGTGCCAGCAGCAGCCAGCGGGGTCGGGAGACCCAGTACTTC.

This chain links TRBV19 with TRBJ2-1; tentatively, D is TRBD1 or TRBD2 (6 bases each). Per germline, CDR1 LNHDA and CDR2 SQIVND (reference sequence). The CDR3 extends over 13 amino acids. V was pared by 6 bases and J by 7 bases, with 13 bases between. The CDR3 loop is CASRGGGRNEQFF. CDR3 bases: TGTGCCAGTAGAGGTGGGGGGCGGAATGAGCAGTTCTTC.

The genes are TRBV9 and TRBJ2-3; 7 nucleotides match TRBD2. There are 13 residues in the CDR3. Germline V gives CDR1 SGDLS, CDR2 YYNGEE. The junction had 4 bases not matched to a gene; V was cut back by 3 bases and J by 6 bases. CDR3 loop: CASSGLAVDTQYF. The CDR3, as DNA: TGTGCCAGCAGCGGACTAGCTGTCGATACGCAGTATTTT. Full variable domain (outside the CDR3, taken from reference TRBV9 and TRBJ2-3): DSGVTQTPKHLITATGQRVTLRCSPRSGDLSVYWYQQSLDQGLQFLIQYYNGEERAKGNILERFSAQQFPDLHSELNLSSLELGDSALYFCASSGLAVDTQYFGPGTRLTVL.